This TCR beta chain was retrieved from a study of cytomegalovirus exposure and HLA in healthy donors (dated by TCRdb to the late 2010s). Some background on the complete study: An earlier analysis of some 550 of the donors reported 250 to 350 Gb of sequence data and around 110 million unique TCR beta sequences from 150 million to 200 million T cells. To predict cytomegalovirus infection status, the study combined high-throughput TCR immunosequencing, statistical association of individual TCRs with disease status, and machine learning. Typing coverage varied by locus: 629-630 donors for A, B, C, DRB1 and DQB1; approximately 520 for DQA1; 606 for DPA1; approximately 450 for DPB1. Class I and class II HLA loci were covered by the typing at four-digit resolution. A handful of DR-DQ haplotypes were handled as single units for association and clustering because linkage in the cohort was strong. On average, roughly 200,000 unique TCR beta nucleotide sequences were sequenced per donor among a few hundred genotyped donors of the cohort, with roughly 18% of those sequences being non-productive. The study aimed to test whether signatures of past pathogen exposure could be identified by cataloging public T cell receptors. To study patterns of TCR occurrence, a later analysis re-analyzed previously published TCR beta repertoires from 666 donors and added high-resolution HLA genotyping. Rather than using new phenotypic data, the later analysis identified candidate immune exposures from TCR beta sequences and from how often those sequences occurred across donors. All discovery cohort repertoires had been generated using a single sequencing platform. An early release covering just under 650 HLA-typed donors comprised roughly 300 gigabases of sequencing data and around 80 million unique TCR sequences. Genome-wide SNP genotypes for about 65% of the 666 donors were used in a later genetic analysis, which treated that subset as a discovery cohort. Alongside the repertoire data, information on donor age, sex, ethnicity and CMV serostatus was compiled. The study used immunosequencing to profile the T cell repertoires of 666 subjects and linked those repertoires to cytomegalovirus serostatus. Of the 398 genotyped donors, 75% to 85% were placed in the genetic ancestry cluster associated with self-reported Caucasian donors. An earlier analysis of around 580 of the donors used high-throughput TCR beta sequencing to judge whether each TCR beta V gene segment behaved as functional or pseudogenic. Along with the approximately 650-subject first cohort, a separate validation cohort of more than 90 different subjects was used. The investigation overall reported the following: Because HLA typing was unavailable for some donors at each locus, only the typed subset was used in association tests. Linkage disequilibrium might explain the correlated functional status among segregating V segments, but an unknown experimental factor could not be excluded. In a later analysis, HLA-associated TCR beta chains were found to be more clonally expanded and to have lower generation probabilities than equally common non-associated chains. Most CMV-associated TCR beta chains appeared to be HLA-restricted in a later analysis, and the HLA associations seemed to be driven largely by CMV exposure. A few of the identified cytomegalovirus-associated TCR beta chains were confirmed in vitro to be specific for cytomegalovirus antigens. Presence/absence analyses assumed roughly uniform sequencing depth across donors, an assumption that may not hold. Because counts were too low, around 17 rarely observed V segments, including chromosome 9 orphons, were left out of the earlier analysis of several hundred of the donors. An association between a missense DCLRE1C variant and V-gene and J-gene trimming of TCR beta chains was found in a later genetic analysis and replicated in an independent cohort. In an earlier analysis of 450 to 750 of the donors, most TCR beta V segments appeared in productive rearrangements about 87% or about 30% of the time, broadly matching IMGT annotations. The only immune exposure information available for the cohort was CMV serostatus. It was suggested by the authors that the approach could potentially be generalized to other disease states and immunological phenotypes. When HLA alleles, especially DR and DQ, strongly co-occurred, TCR associations were difficult to assign to individual alleles. The 87-base-pair reads could not distinguish some IMGT-functional V segments, including TRBV6-2 and TRBV6-3, so those segments were excluded. In this cohort, only TCR beta chains were sequenced, and detectable features were limited by the absence of alpha or paired-chain data. In a later analysis, several top co-occurrence clusters were reported to appear linked to parvovirus B19, influenza, CMV and Epstein-Barr virus. A later genetic analysis reported fewer N-insertions in productive TCRs among donors in an Asian-associated ancestry cluster than the approximately 670-donor mean. The classifier was reported to diagnose cytomegalovirus status with high specificity and sensitivity in both the original cohort and the validation cohort. In the study, around 160 TCR beta chains were listed as associated with cytomegalovirus. Across donors, most TCR sequences were observed very rarely, whereas some public TCRs were present in many individuals. A cluster of highly shared sequence variants was judged likely to represent a technical artifact of the sequencing pipeline. Specific HLA alleles were associated with 18,000 or so TCR beta sequences at a false discovery rate of 0.05 in a later analysis. A further reported finding was that TCR beta sequences accurately predicted the HLA-A and HLA-B alleles for most subjects in the first cohort. In a later analysis, the rate of TCR association differed among HLA loci, with DRB1 alleles having the most associated TCRs and HLA-C alleles having the fewest.

The CDR3 starts with the cysteine, ends with the phenylalanine, and has 10 residues. The DNA shown is the 30-base CDR3, in frame from base 1. CDR1 DFQATT and CDR2 SNEGSKA were looked up in the germline V gene (reference sequence). V sheds 5 bases and J sheds 4 bases, leaving 3 bases between their ends. The cohort comprised several hundred healthy bone marrow donors. At the time of sampling, every cohort member was nominally healthy, though immune exposures that went unrecorded were likely present. The donor was CMV seronegative and belonged to the group of 352 seronegative cohort members. Each donor provided a peripheral blood sample, and peripheral blood mononuclear cells were used for TCR beta sequencing. The Qiagen DNeasy Blood Extraction Kit was used to extract genomic DNA from the blood cell samples. Note on this clone: Its antigen is currently not known. There are no base qualities to consult, and no much larger clone falls within one base.

Libraries were made using the immunoSEQ multiplex PCR assay. For the multiplex PCR, a mixture combining 60 forward primers for TCR Vbeta segments and 13 reverse primers for TCR Jbeta segments was used. Amplification of the CDR3 region of rearranged TCR beta genes was performed with a multiplex PCR assay on genomic DNA. The amplified TCR beta libraries were sequenced on the Illumina HiSeq System as 87-base-pair reads. The original methods were these. Across the 700 or so repertoires, a later analysis counted 80 million or so unique TCR beta chains, approximately 12 million of which were shared by at least two donors. Raw reads were error-corrected and collapsed into unique sequences with a nearest-neighbor algorithm that merged closely related sequences to remove PCR and sequencing errors. Alignment of CDR3 sequences to IMGT reference sequences was used to assign V, D and J gene segments. For a sequence to be retained, a match of at least six nucleotides to both a V gene segment and a J gene segment was required. A rearrangement was called productive if the CDR3 had no stop codons and remained in frame with V and J, and every other rearrangement was called non-productive. Following IMGT convention, CDR3 was defined as the stretch from the second conserved V-encoded cysteine up to the conserved J-encoded phenylalanine. The earlier analysis of approximately 500 of the donors excluded sequences that lacked an unambiguous match to a single V gene segment. An earlier analysis of about 600 of the donors called V segments functional above 56.7% productive rearrangements and segregating when the between-donor standard deviation exceeded 5%. A statistical classification framework was developed to diagnose cytomegalovirus status using the catalog of TCR beta chain sequences. V and J gene assignment, in a later analysis, came from comparing TCR nucleotide sequences with IMGT/GENE-DB human TR gene sequences. Using the TCRdist pipeline, a later analysis assigned CDR3 sequences along with most-parsimonious VDJ recombination scenarios. In a later analysis, each TCR beta chain was defined by its CDR3 amino acid sequence together with its V-gene family, and reads lacking a unique V-gene family were excluded. A later analysis removed roughly 590 highly shared, low-generation-probability nucleotide sequences to deal with suspected cross-contamination and a sequencing artifact. In a later analysis, a clonal expansion index was calculated for each public chain from normalized within-repertoire ranks of inferred template counts. A later analysis computed generation probabilities with a VDJ recombination model fitted to out-of-frame rearrangements, and checked the results against IGoR. Hypergeometric tests were used in a later analysis to score TCR-TCR, TCR-HLA and TCR-CMV co-occurrence, with a repertoire-size bias correction applied to the TCR pairs. False discovery rates were estimated in a later analysis by permuting HLA or CMV assignments 20 times. In a later analysis, co-occurring TCRs were grouped using DBSCAN, with TCRdist sequence similarity added in when clustering inside HLA-allele-positive subsets. Repertoires with fewer than 30,000 or more than 120,000 public chains were left out of co-occurrence clustering, as were five repertoires with anomalous nucleotide sharing. Entries here come from immuneACCESS through TCRdb and include only in-frame sequences with V and J called. Some clones fail to appear in such tables; in the studies checked, an unresolved V gene covers under half of the shortfall, and the cause of the remainder is unknown. V, J and clone size were drawn from that table, and D and trimming were deduced from the DNA. The sample table records some 190,000 clones; roughly 75% of these occur just once. The ten largest clonotypes hold approximately 2.1% of the sample.

The TCR originated in a woman aged 25 to 39 in good health and CMV-seronegative. The chain was built from TRBV20-1 and TRBJ2-1; no D gene call is confident. Sequencing was performed on PBMCs. The DNA is as follows: TGCAGTGCTCTGTACAATGAGCAGTTCTTC. This codes for CSALYNEQFF.